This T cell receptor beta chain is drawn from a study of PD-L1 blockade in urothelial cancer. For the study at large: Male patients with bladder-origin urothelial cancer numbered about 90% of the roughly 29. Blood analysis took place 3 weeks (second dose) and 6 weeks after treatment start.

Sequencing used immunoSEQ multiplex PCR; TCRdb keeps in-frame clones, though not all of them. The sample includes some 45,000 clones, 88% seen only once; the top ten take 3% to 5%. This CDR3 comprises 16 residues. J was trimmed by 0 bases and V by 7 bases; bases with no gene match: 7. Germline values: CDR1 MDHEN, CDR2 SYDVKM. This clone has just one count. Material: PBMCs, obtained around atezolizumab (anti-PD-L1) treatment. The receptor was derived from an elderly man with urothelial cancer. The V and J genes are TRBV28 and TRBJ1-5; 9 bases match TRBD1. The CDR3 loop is CASNTQGAFSNQPQHF. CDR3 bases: TGTGCCAGCAATACACAGGGGGCCTTTAGCAATCAGCCCCAGCATTTT.